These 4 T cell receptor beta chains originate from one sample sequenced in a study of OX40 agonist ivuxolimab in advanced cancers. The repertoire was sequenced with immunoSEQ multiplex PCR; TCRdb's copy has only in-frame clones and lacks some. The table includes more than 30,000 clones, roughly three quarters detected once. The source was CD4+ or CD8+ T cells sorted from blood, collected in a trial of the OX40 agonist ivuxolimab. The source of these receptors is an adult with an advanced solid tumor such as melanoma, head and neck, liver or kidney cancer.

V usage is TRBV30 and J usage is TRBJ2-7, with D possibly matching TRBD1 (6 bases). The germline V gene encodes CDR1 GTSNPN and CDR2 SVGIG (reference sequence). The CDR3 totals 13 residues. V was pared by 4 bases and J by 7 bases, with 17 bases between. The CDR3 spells CAWKDSGSLEQYF. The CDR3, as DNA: TGTGCCTGGAAGGACAGCGGATCCCTGGAGCAGTACTTC. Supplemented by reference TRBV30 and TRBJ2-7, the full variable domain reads SQTIHQWPATLVQPVGSPLSLECTVEGTSNPNLYWYRQAAGRGLQLLFYSVGIGQISSEVPQNLSASRPQDRQFILSSKKLLLSDSGFYLCAWKDSGSLEQYFGPGTRLTVT.

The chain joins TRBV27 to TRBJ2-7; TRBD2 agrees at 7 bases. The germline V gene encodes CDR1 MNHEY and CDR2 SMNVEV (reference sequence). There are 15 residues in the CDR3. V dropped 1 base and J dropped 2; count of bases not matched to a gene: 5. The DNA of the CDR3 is TGTGCCAGCAGTTTATTAGGCGGGGGTGCCTACGAGCAGTACTTC. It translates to CASSLLGGGAYEQYF.

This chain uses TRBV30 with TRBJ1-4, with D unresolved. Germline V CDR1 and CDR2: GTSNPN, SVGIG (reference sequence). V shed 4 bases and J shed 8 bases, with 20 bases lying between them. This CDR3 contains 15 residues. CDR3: CAWTAPPRAGEKLFF. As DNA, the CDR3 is TGTGCCTGGACCGCCCCCCCCCGAGCGGGGGAAAAACTGTTTTTT. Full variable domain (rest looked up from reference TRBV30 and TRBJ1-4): SQTIHQWPATLVQPVGSPLSLECTVEGTSNPNLYWYRQAAGRGLQLLFYSVGIGQISSEVPQNLSASRPQDRQFILSSKKLLLSDSGFYLCAWTAPPRAGEKLFFGSGTQLSVL.

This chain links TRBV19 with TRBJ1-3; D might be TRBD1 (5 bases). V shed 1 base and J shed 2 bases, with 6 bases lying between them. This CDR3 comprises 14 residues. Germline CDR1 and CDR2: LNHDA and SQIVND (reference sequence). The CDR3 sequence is CASSIGRAGNTIYF. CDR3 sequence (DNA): TGTGCCAGTAGTATAGGCAGGGCTGGAAACACCATATATTTT.